This entry lists 5 T cell receptor beta chains sequenced from one sample in a study of radiotherapy plus CTLA-4 blockade in lung cancer. Profiling relied on immunoSEQ multiplex PCR, and the TCRdb table lists in-frame clones only, not all of them. The sample carries about 85,000 clones, around 87% recorded once. The sequences come from peripheral blood, collected from a patient treated with radiotherapy plus ipilimumab. The receptors were gathered from a human donor with non-small cell lung cancer who had a partial response to radiotherapy plus ipilimumab.

The J gene is TRBJ2-3, the V gene TRBV10-1; possible D gene TRBD1, 7 bases. Germline lookup yields CDR1 WNHNN and CDR2 SYGVQD (reference sequence). V lost 0 bases to trimming and J lost 8 bases, with 18 bases between them. This CDR3 region has 16 residues. The chain's CDR3 is CASSESTRSQGGTQYF. DNA for the CDR3: TGCGCCAGCAGTGAGTCCACCCGGTCCCAGGGGGGTACGCAGTATTTT.

The V and J genes are TRBV2 and TRBJ2-4, with 10 nucleotides matching TRBD2. V lost 5 bases to trimming and J lost 8 bases; unmatched junction nucleotides: 6. Germline lookup yields CDR1 SNHLY and CDR2 FYNNEI. The CDR3 covers 14 residues. In DNA form, the CDR3 reads TGTGCCAGCAGTTTACTAGCGGGAAAAGACATTCAGTACTTC. Translating it yields CASSLLAGKDIQYF.

This chain uses TRBV5-4 with TRBJ2-2; D uncertain. Germline assignment: CDR1 SGHNT and CDR2 YYREEE (reference sequence). The ends were cut back, 4 bases at V and 1 base at J, with 8 bases in the middle. The CDR3 extends over 14 amino acids. CDR3 DNA: TGTGCCAGCAGCCAACCGGGGAACACCGGGGAGCTGTTTTTT. Translated: CASSQPGNTGELFF.

The genes are TRBV28 and TRBJ2-5; 9 nucleotides agree with TRBD1. After removal of 4 bases from V and 6 bases from J, the junction contained 6 bases not matched to a gene. This CDR3 has 14 residues. CDR1 is MDHEN, CDR2 SYDVKM, per germline. CDR3 loop: CASSSRTGAKTQYF. The CDR3 region has the DNA TGTGCCAGCAGTTCAAGGACAGGGGCGAAGACCCAGTACTTC.

This clone was observed a single time. The J gene is TRBJ1-2, the V gene TRBV15; D possibly corresponds to TRBD1 (5 bases). This CDR3 is built from 16 residues. Germline V gene sequence: CDR1 LNHNV, CDR2 YYDKDF (reference sequence). V lost 3 bases and J 2 bases, leaving 16 bases between the germline ends. CDR3 bases: TGTGCCACCAGCAGGGGGGGAAAGGATTCCAACTATGGCTACACCTTC. Its protein product is CATSRGGKDSNYGYTF.